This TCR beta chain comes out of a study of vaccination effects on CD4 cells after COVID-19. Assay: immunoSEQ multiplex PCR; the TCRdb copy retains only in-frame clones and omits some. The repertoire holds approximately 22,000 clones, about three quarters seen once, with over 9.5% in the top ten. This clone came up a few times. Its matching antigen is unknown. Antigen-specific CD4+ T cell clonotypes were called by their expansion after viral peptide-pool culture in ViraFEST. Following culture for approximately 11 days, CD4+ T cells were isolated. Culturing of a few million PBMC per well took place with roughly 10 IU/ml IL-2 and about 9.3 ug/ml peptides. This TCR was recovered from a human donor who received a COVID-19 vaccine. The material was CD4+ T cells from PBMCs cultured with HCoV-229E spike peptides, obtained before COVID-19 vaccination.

As DNA, the CDR3 is TGTGCCAGCAGCACAAAGAGTTCCGAGCAGTACTTC. The encoded protein is CASSTKSSEQYF. V gene TRBV21-1 combines with J gene TRBJ2-7; the D call of TRBD2 is as the table states it, not checked on the DNA. TRBV21-1 is flagged as a pseudogene. This CDR3 contains 12 residues.